This T cell receptor (beta chain) was captured by sequencing in a study of T cells in localized non-small cell lung cancer. This CDR3 region has 17 residues. The V and J ends lost 1 base and 4 bases respectively, with 18 bases between them. Germline values: CDR1 SEHNR, CDR2 FQNEAQ (reference sequence). Libraries were prepared by immunoSEQ multiplex PCR; TCRdb keeps only in-frame clonotypes and omits some of them. The sample carries about 27,000 clones, 90% recorded once. The TCR sequence derives from a woman aged 40 to 75 with stage I lung adenocarcinoma. V and J are TRBV7-9 and TRBJ2-3; perhaps TRBD2 as D (5 bases). The specimen comprised peripheral blood, sampled before any cancer treatment. CDR3 protein: CASSLDRAGPISDTQYF. CDR3 sequence (DNA): TGTGCCAGCAGCTTAGATCGCGCGGGTCCTATTTCAGATACGCAGTATTTT.